The 8 T cell receptor beta chains below come from one sample, sequenced in a study of CD4 T cells in relation to SARS-CoV-2 and coronaviruses. CD4+ T cells from unexposed donors were obtained before the COVID-19 pandemic (2011-2018). Isolation of CD4+ T cells took place after approximately eleven days in culture. Assay used: immunoSEQ multiplex PCR; TCRdb lists only in-frame clones, some missing. The sample holds 9,500 to 15,000 clones, 69% seen once. Antigens for these TCRs are unknown. The material sequenced was CD4+ T cells from PBMCs, cultured in vitro. The receptors derive from a human donor in good health.

This clone was counted a few times. This chain links TRBV10-3 with TRBJ2-7; TRBD1 agrees at 9 bases. The CDR3 extends over 15 amino acids. Trimming removed 0 bases from V and 3 bases from J; junction bases left unmatched: 3. Germline values: CDR1 ENHRY, CDR2 SYGVKD. The CDR3 sequence is CAISESRQGGYEQYF. The DNA for the CDR3 is TGTGCCATCAGTGAGTCGAGACAGGGGGGCTACGAGCAGTACTTC.

The gene calls are TRBV6-5 and TRBJ2-1, with TRBD2 matching over 15 bases. Germline assignment: CDR1 MNHEY and CDR2 SVGAGI. The CDR3 has 15 residues. The trim removed 6 bases at V and 6 bases at J, leaving 3 bases unmatched. CDR3 sequence (DNA): TGTGCCAGCAGCTGGACTAGCGGGAGGGCCAATGAGCAGTTCTTC. This sequence encodes CASSWTSGRANEQFF.

V usage is TRBV21-1 and J usage is TRBJ2-3; no check of the table's D call, TRBD1, against the DNA was made. TRBV21-1 is a known pseudogene. This CDR3 comprises 20 residues. DNA for the CDR3: TGTGCCAGCAGCAATCTAGGGGGTAGGGACACCCGTCGCAGCACAGATACGCAGTATTTT. This codes for CASSNLGGRDTRRSTDTQYF.

V is TRBV6-6 and J is TRBJ2-3; the D is unclear. Germline V gene lookup returns CDR1 MNHNY and CDR2 SVGAGI (reference sequence). CDR3 length equals 17 residues. V gave up 5 bases and J gave up 3 bases, with 21 bases separating them. CDR3 nucleotide sequence: TGTGCCAGCAGTCAACGGCTGGCAGCCCAACGAACAGATACGCAGTATTTT. This gives the protein CASSQRLAAQRTDTQYF.

This chain joins TRBV7-3 and TRBJ2-5; a possible D gene is TRBD2 (6 bases). Germline CDR1 SGHTA, CDR2 FQGTGA. Trimming removed 2 bases at V and 5 bases at J, with 9 bases between. The CDR3 extends over 13 amino acids. CDR3 amino acids: CASSLSGRETQYF. In DNA, the CDR3 is TGTGCCAGCAGCTTATCAGGGAGGGAGACCCAGTACTTC.

This clone was seen only once. The genes are TRBV5-5 and TRBJ2-3; D call uncertain. This CDR3 contains 15 residues. CDR1 is SGHKS and CDR2 is YYEKEE in the germline V gene (reference sequence). V gave up 0 bases and J gave up 0 bases, with 8 bases separating them. This CDR3 reads CASSLGLLSTDTQYF. CDR3 bases: TGTGCCAGCAGCTTGGGGCTGTTGAGCACAGATACGCAGTATTTT.

The CDR3 sequence is CATSEGGFTGELFF. The CDR3 DNA is TGTGCCACCAGTGAGGGGGGATTTACCGGGGAGCTGTTTTTT. J is TRBJ2-2 and V is TRBV24-1; possible D gene TRBD2, 6 bases. Between the trimmed V and J ends, which lost 4 bases and 5 bases, there was a span of 10 bases. This CDR3 is built from 14 residues. Germline assignment: CDR1 KGHDR and CDR2 SFDVKD.

The J gene is TRBJ2-1, the V gene TRBV19; TRBD1 or TRBD2 may be the D gene (5 bases each). Germline lookup yields CDR1 LNHDA and CDR2 SQIVND (reference sequence). V lost 1 base and J lost 2, with 12 bases in between. The CDR3 has 16 amino acids. CDR3 bases: TGTGCCAGTAGTATAGCCCAGGGAGATCCCTACAATGAGCAGTTCTTC. Translation: CASSIAQGDPYNEQFF. The whole variable domain, filled in from reference TRBV19 and TRBJ2-1, reads DGGITQSPKYLFRKEGQNVTLSCEQNLNHDAMYWYRQDPGQGLRLIYYSQIVNDFQKGDIAEGYSVSREKKESFPLTVTSAQKNPTAFYLCASSIAQGDPYNEQFFGPGTRLTVL.